This T cell receptor beta chain was recovered during a study of CD8 T cells in Susac syndrome (dated by TCRdb to between 2018 and 2021). In terms of the full investigation: Among the Susac syndrome patients who were sequenced, clinically active disease was present in roughly six and clinical remission was observed in 8 or 9. The study used repertoire sequencing to test whether antigen drove CD8+ T cell activation and differentiation in Susac syndrome. At blood withdrawal, Susac syndrome patients were therapy-naive, treated with corticosteroids (with IVIg additionally given to some), or treated with IVIg alone.

RNA was extracted with the RNeasy kit and roughly 0.45 to 1 ug was reverse transcribed using random hexamers. The immunoSEQ multiplex PCR assay, covering 54 Vbeta and 13 Jbeta segments, was used to amplify TCR beta CDR3 regions. To correct PCR amplification bias, a synthetic template baseline was used for both primer optimization and computational correction. The authors' analysis ran thus. Reads were annotated to V, D and J genes per IMGT and analyzed with immunoSEQ Analyzer, keeping only productive sequences. Clonality was calculated as one minus the Shannon entropy normalized by log2 of the number of productive unique sequences. Public and private clones were assessed among the 100 most prevalent clones of each patient and control. Susac-specific clones were defined as absent from healthy and MS cohorts, around 980 published viral clones and other ImmuneACCESS disease sequences. TCRdb passed the public sequencing reads through fastp at Q25 and MiXCR, retaining productive beta sequences. Rows are unified per CDR3 protein, each entry keeping the most common DNA and genes. The authors' filters were not applied to this entry. The sample profile shows approximately 150,000 distinct CDR3 sequences; almost 96% of them were found once. Clones ranked in the top ten supply about 0.08% of the sample.

In the case of this clonotype: What antigen it recognizes has not been identified. Nothing much larger sits one base from this clone, and base qualities are not available.

Peripheral blood CD8+ and CD4+ T cells from healthy donors, Susac syndrome patients and multiple sclerosis patients were profiled by high-throughput TCR beta sequencing. The Susac syndrome patients fulfilled recently defined diagnostic criteria for definite or probable disease. Bulk CD8+ and CD4+ T cells were purified magnetically by negative isolation, whereas CD8+ TEMRA cells were enriched by FACS. Blood was drawn into EDTA tubes, processed within 24 hours, and PBMCs were isolated by density gradient centrifugation. PBMCs intended for TCR sequencing were cryopreserved in liquid nitrogen and were subsequently thawed in a 37 degrees C water bath. The sorted or isolated CD4+, CD8+ and CD8+ TEMRA cells reached a purity of at least 90%. Study-wide findings and limitations: In the CD4+ T cell repertoire of Susac syndrome patients, clonal expansion was not detected. The study acknowledged that relatively few individuals were included in the TCR sequencing and HLA analysis.

For CDR1 and CDR2, the germline V gene lists SQVTM and ANQGSEA. At the junction V is shortened by 2 bases and J by 10 bases, with 12 bases in between. From the cysteine through the phenylalanine, the CDR3 covers 12 amino acids. The read is trimmed to its CDR3 DNA, 36 bases read in frame from base 1. This clonotype originated in a human donor with Susac syndrome. The sequence links TRBV29-1 to TRBJ2-1; TRBD2 could be the D gene, as 6 bases match. The sequenced material came from CD4+ T cells from PBMCs. The CDR3 amino acid sequence is: CSVELVAGEQFF. In nucleotides, the sequence is TGCAGCGTTGAATTGGTCGCGGGAGAGCAGTTCTTC.